The 21 T cell receptor beta chains below come from one sample, sequenced in a study of blood T cell repertoires in COVID-19. Only in-frame clones appear in the TCRdb table, and some are missing; sequencing was by immunoSEQ multiplex PCR. The sample has roughly 430,000 clones; nearly 90% are singletons. Sequenced input: PBMCs or T cells enriched from blood (not recorded which). The origin of the receptors is a woman in her 40s with acute COVID-19.

Note on this clone: Other DNA variants within this sample encode the same CDR3. V usage is TRBV19 and J usage is TRBJ1-6; tentative D call: TRBD1 (5 bases). The CDR3 totals 13 residues. Deletions cut 3 bases from V and 8 bases from J, with 8 bases between. Germline V gives CDR1 LNHDA, CDR2 SQIVND (reference sequence). The CDR3 coding sequence is TGTGCCAGTAGTATCGACAGAGATTCACCCCTCCACTTT. Translating gives CASSIDRDSPLHF. Full variable domain (rest looked up from reference TRBV19 and TRBJ1-6): DGGITQSPKYLFRKEGQNVTLSCEQNLNHDAMYWYRQDPGQGLRLIYYSQIVNDFQKGDIAEGYSVSREKKESFPLTVTSAQKNPTAFYLCASSIDRDSPLHFGNGTRLTVT.

V and J are TRBV24-1 and TRBJ2-1; TRBD1 aligns across 8 bases. Unmatched junction bases numbered 11, after V lost 3 bases and J lost 8 bases. Per the germline V gene, CDR1 is KGHDR and CDR2 is SFDVKD. The CDR3 contains 16 residues. CDR3 nucleotide sequence: TGTGCCACCAGTGATCCAGGGGGCCCCAGTCTAGATGAGCAGTTCTTC. Translation gives CATSDPGGPSLDEQFF.

The V call is TRBV24-1, the J call TRBJ1-2; 9 nucleotides agree with TRBD1. CDR1 is KGHDR and CDR2 is SFDVKD in the germline V gene. With V trimmed by 6 bases and J by 6 bases, 10 bases remained unmatched. The CDR3 consists of 15 residues. The CDR3 sequence: CATSKPGQGPDGYTF. CDR3 nucleotides: TGTGCCACCAGTAAACCGGGACAGGGACCTGATGGCTACACCTTC.

This clone appeared once. This rearrangement joins TRBV19 to TRBJ2-3, with 8 bases fitting TRBD2. Per germline, CDR1 LNHDA and CDR2 SQIVND (reference sequence). The CDR3 has 14 amino acids. The J segment lost 5 bases and the V segment lost 7 bases, leaving 8 bases of the junction unmatched. The CDR3 sequence: CASNDGGAEDTQYF. CDR3 DNA sequence: TGTGCCAGTAACGACGGGGGGGCGGAAGATACGCAGTATTTT.

The chain couples TRBV10-2 to TRBJ1-6, with TRBD1 as a possible D gene (6 bases). The CDR3 sequence is 14 residues long. The germline V gene encodes CDR1 WSHSY and CDR2 SAAADI. The ends were cut back, 8 bases at V and 6 bases at J, with 14 bases in the middle. The chain's CDR3 is CASSIGQSNSPLHF. Written as DNA, the CDR3 is TGCGCCAGCTCCATTGGACAGAGTAATTCACCCCTCCACTTT.

The chain has TRBV30 and TRBJ1-5; D possibly corresponds to TRBD1 (6 bases). The germline V gene has CDR1 GTSNPN and CDR2 SVGIG (reference sequence). This CDR3 region has 13 residues. V lost 0 bases to trimming and J lost 8 bases, with 11 bases between them. CDR3 sequence: CAWSVQGWEPQHF. CDR3 DNA sequence: TGTGCCTGGAGTGTTCAGGGGTGGGAGCCCCAGCATTTT.

The V gene is TRBV15, the J gene TRBJ2-5; 9 bases align to TRBD2. The CDR3 has 17 residues. V gave up 0 bases and J gave up 5 bases; unmatched junction bases: 10. In germline, CDR1 is LNHNV, CDR2 YYDKDF (reference sequence). In nucleotides, the CDR3 is TGTGCCACCAGCAGAGATGTGCTAGCGGGGTCGGTGGAGACCCAGTACTTC. Translating it yields CATSRDVLAGSVETQYF.

This clone came up a few times. The chain has TRBV18 and TRBJ1-2, with D maybe TRBD1 (5 bases). Germline V gene data show CDR1 as KGHSH and CDR2 as LQKENI. The length of the CDR3 is 14 residues. Trimming took 1 base from V and 0 from J, leaving 6 bases between them. The CDR3 protein is CASSPRQSNYGYTF. The CDR3 DNA reads as TGTGCCAGCTCACCACGACAGTCTAACTATGGCTACACCTTC.

V gene TRBV29-1 combines with J gene TRBJ1-1; D gene ambiguous. The germline V gene encodes CDR1 SQVTM and CDR2 ANQGSEA. The V end lost 5 bases, the J end lost 6 bases, and 10 bases lay between the germline ends. The CDR3 extends over 11 amino acids. The CDR3 DNA sequence: TGCAGCGTTTTCTCCGGGGCTGAAGCTTTCTTT. Its protein product is CSVFSGAEAFF.

The chain links TRBV6-5 to TRBJ1-2; tentative D call: TRBD1 (6 bases). Trimming removed 8 bases at V and 0 bases at J, with 13 bases between. CDR1 and CDR2 from the germline V gene are MNHEY and SVGAGI. The CDR3 spans 14 residues. This CDR3 is CASAGGWSNYGYTF. CDR3 DNA: TGTGCCAGCGCGGGGGGCTGGTCTAACTATGGCTACACCTTC.

The V call is TRBV3-1 (or the pseudogene TRBV3-2), the J call TRBJ1-1; 7 bases are a match to TRBD1. J was trimmed by 3 bases and V by 3 bases; bases with no gene match: 7. The length of the CDR3 is 15 residues. Germline CDR1 is LGHDT and CDR2 is YNNKEL (reference sequence). Here the CDR3 reads CASSQSTGWDTEAFF. In DNA, the CDR3 is TGTGCCAGCAGCCAGTCGACAGGGTGGGACACTGAAGCTTTCTTT.

The chain uses TRBV19 and TRBJ2-2; 9 nucleotides line up with TRBD1. Germline assignment: CDR1 LNHDA and CDR2 SQIVND (reference sequence). With 7 bases clipped from V and 1 base from J, the junction kept 4 bases outside the gene matches. This CDR3 spans 15 amino acids. CDR3 protein: CASIGTGMNTGELFF. Written as DNA, the CDR3 is TGTGCCAGTATCGGGACAGGGATGAACACCGGGGAGCTGTTTTTT.

This chain joins TRBV7-2 and TRBJ1-2, with TRBD1 identical over 9 bases. The CDR3 has 14 amino acids. Per the germline V gene, CDR1 is SGHTA and CDR2 is FQGNSA. V was clipped by 2 bases and J by 8 bases; unmatched bases: 6. The CDR3, as DNA: TGTGCCAGCAGCTTACCGGGACAGGGTTACGGCTACACCTTC. Its protein is CASSLPGQGYGYTF.

This chain connects TRBV30 to TRBJ2-1; 14 nucleotides match TRBD2. V shed 5 bases, J shed 8 bases, and the junction held 5 bases outside the gene matches. The germline V gene encodes CDR1 GTSNPN and CDR2 SVGIG (reference sequence). The CDR3 totals 14 residues. The CDR3 loop reads CAWRLAGGLHEQFF. The DNA of the CDR3 is TGTGCCTGGCGACTAGCGGGGGGGCTCCATGAGCAGTTCTTC.

The chain uses TRBV6-5 and TRBJ1-2; 7 bases are shared with TRBD1. Germline V gives CDR1 MNHEY, CDR2 SVGAGI. This CDR3 is 15 amino acids long. V lost 5 bases and J lost 4; bases outside the gene matches: 10. CDR3 DNA sequence: TGTGCCAGCAGTCGGTCCGGGGACAGCATCTATGGCTACACCTTC. It translates to CASSRSGDSIYGYTF.

The chain combines TRBV7-9 with TRBJ1-4; D perhaps matches TRBD1 (5 bases). V was trimmed by 1 base and J by 0 bases, leaving 6 bases between them. CDR1 and CDR2 from the germline V gene are SEHNR and FQNEAQ (reference sequence). This CDR3 spans 15 amino acids. The CDR3 sequence: CASSLGGTTNEKLFF. For the CDR3, the DNA is TGTGCCAGCAGCTTAGGGGGCACAACTAATGAAAAACTGTTTTTT.

Written as DNA, the CDR3 is TGTGCCAGCAGCCAAGATTCCAGGGTAAGTGGCTACACCTTC. Translating it yields CASSQDSRVSGYTF. The V and J genes are TRBV3-1 (or the pseudogene TRBV3-2) and TRBJ1-2; D possibly corresponds to TRBD1 (5 bases). The CDR3 contains 14 residues. Trimming took off 0 bases at V and 7 bases at J, with 12 bases between the two ends. From germline, CDR1 is LGHDT and CDR2 YNNKEL (reference sequence).

This clone was observed once. The chain uses TRBV4-2 and TRBJ1-2, with 7 bases aligning to TRBD1. Trimming took 3 bases from V and 6 from J; bases not matched to a gene: 22. Germline loops: CDR1 LGHNA, CDR2 YNFKEQ. The CDR3 sequence is 19 residues long. CDR3 protein: CASSHRPAQGEGTTDGYTF. In DNA form, the CDR3 reads TGTGCCAGCAGCCATCGCCCCGCCCAGGGGGAAGGGACGACTGATGGCTACACCTTC.

The gene calls are TRBV19 and TRBJ2-7, with D possibly being TRBD1 (6 bases). This CDR3 has 12 residues. Trimming cost V 10 bases and J 6 bases, with 16 bases left between them. CDR1 and CDR2 (germline): LNHDA, SQIVND (reference sequence). CDR3: CATRDIAAEQYF. The CDR3 DNA is TGTGCCACCCGGGACATAGCAGCCGAGCAGTACTTC. The full variable domain, its missing parts supplied by reference TRBV19 and TRBJ2-7, is DGGITQSPKYLFRKEGQNVTLSCEQNLNHDAMYWYRQDPGQGLRLIYYSQIVNDFQKGDIAEGYSVSREKKESFPLTVTSAQKNPTAFYLCATRDIAAEQYFGPGTRLTVT.

This chain uses TRBV5-1 with TRBJ1-1; maybe TRBD1 (5 bases). CDR1 is SGHRS, CDR2 YFSETQ, per germline. Trimming pared 0 bases from V and 0 bases from J, leaving 9 bases between. The CDR3 spans 15 residues. CDR3 DNA: TGCGCCAGCAGCTTGGATCGGGGGGTGAACACTGAAGCTTTCTTT. Encoded protein: CASSLDRGVNTEAFF.

The genes are TRBV2 and TRBJ1-6; 9 nucleotides line up with TRBD1. The CDR3 runs to 14 residues. V was pared by 7 bases and J by 9 bases, with 7 bases of the junction left unmatched. Germline values: CDR1 SNHLY, CDR2 FYNNEI. The CDR3 coding sequence is TGTGCCAGCACCCAGGACAGGGGACGTTCACCCCTCCACTTT. It translates to CASTQDRGRSPLHF.